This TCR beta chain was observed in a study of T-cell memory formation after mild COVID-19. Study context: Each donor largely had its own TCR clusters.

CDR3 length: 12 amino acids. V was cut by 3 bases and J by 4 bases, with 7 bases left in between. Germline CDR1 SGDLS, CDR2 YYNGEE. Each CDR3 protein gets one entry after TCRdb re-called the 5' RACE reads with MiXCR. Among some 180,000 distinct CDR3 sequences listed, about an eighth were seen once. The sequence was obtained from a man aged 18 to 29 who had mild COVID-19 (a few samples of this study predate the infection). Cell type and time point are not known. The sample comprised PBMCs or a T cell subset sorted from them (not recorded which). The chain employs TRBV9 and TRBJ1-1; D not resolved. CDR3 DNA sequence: TGTGCCAGCAGCGGTTGGGGCACTGAAGCTTTCTTT. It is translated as CASSGWGTEAFF.